The 6 T cell receptor beta chains listed next were all sequenced from one sample in a study of shared clonotypes between healthy human individuals (dated by TCRdb to 2020 to 2022). The library was prepared using the immunoSEQ multiplex PCR assay. The table was pulled from immuneACCESS by TCRdb, which kept in-frame rearrangements only. Such tables lose some clones; where checked, under half of the loss comes from unresolved V genes, and the rest has no known cause. The sample includes 490,000 or so clones, with around 80% observed a single time. 12% of the sample comes from the top ten. The sample taken for sequencing was PBMCs. The receptors shown here come from a woman aged 35 to 49 in good health. Some clones in this sample may be carry-over from other donors' samples.

V and J are TRBV10-1 and TRBJ2-3, with D possibly matching TRBD2 (6 bases). Germline V gene sequence: CDR1 WNHNN, CDR2 SYGVQD (reference sequence). The CDR3 extends over 15 amino acids. V lost 3 bases to trimming and J lost 4 bases, with 14 bases between them. CDR3 DNA: TGCGCCAGCAGTGACCGGGCCAGGGAGGCAGATACGCAGTATTTT. Amino acid sequence: CASSDRAREADTQYF.

The rearrangement uses TRBV5-3 and TRBJ2-7; D is possibly TRBD2 (6 bases). TRBV5-3 is an ORF, and what it does is uncertain. The CDR3 has 15 amino acids. The germline V and J ends were trimmed by 5 bases and 0 bases, with 15 bases remaining between them. The DNA of the CDR3 is TGTGCCAGAAGGTACGAGGGACTGCACTCCTACGAGCAGTACTTC. Protein: CARRYEGLHSYEQYF.

CDR3 sequence (DNA): TGTGCCAGCTCCCGGACAGGGGAATTGTACGAGCAGTACTTC. Its protein product is CASSRTGELYEQYF. V usage is TRBV19 and J usage is TRBJ2-7; TRBD1 matches 9 bases. This CDR3 is built from 14 residues. V trimming: 9 bases; J trimming: 4 bases; junction bases outside the gene matches: 10. In germline, CDR1 is LNHDA, CDR2 SQIVND (reference sequence).

CDR3 sequence (DNA): TGTGCCAGCAGCCAGGAGGGCTGGACTAGCGGGAGGGGCGGGGAGACCCAGTACTTC. Translating gives CASSQEGWTSGRGGETQYF. The rearrangement joins TRBV4-2 to TRBJ2-5; 15 nucleotides line up with TRBD2. Trimming cost V 3 bases and J 5 bases; bases outside gene matches: 13. CDR1 and CDR2 from the germline V gene are LGHNA and YNFKEQ. This CDR3 comprises 19 residues.

V gene TRBV19 combines with J gene TRBJ2-7; possibly TRBD2 for D (5 bases). CDR1 is LNHDA and CDR2 is SQIVND in the germline V gene (reference sequence). The CDR3 loop spans 16 amino acids. V was shortened by 9 bases and J by 0 bases, with 21 bases between the two germline ends. The CDR3 bases are TGTGCCAGCGAGTTCCTAGCCTTGTCGGTCTCCTACGAGCAGTACTTC. Its translation: CASEFLALSVSYEQYF.

There are many counts of this clone. The chain couples TRBV2 to TRBJ1-1; D gene ambiguous. V was trimmed by 7 bases and J by 11 bases, leaving 14 bases between them. This CDR3 region has 11 residues. Looked up from germline, CDR1 is SNHLY and CDR2 is FYNNEI. The CDR3 loop reads CASMILGKAFF. The CDR3 DNA follows: TGTGCCAGCATGATTCTAGGGAAGGCTTTCTTT.